Below are 25 T cell receptor beta chains sequenced from a single sample in a study of blood T cell repertoires in COVID-19. The data were produced by immunoSEQ multiplex PCR, yet TCRdb's version contains in-frame clones alone and is incomplete. The sample has 50,000 to 75,000 clones, 87% seen once. Sequencing used peripheral blood. These receptors originate from a man older than 75 in a cohort sampled during active COVID-19.

V is TRBV3-1 (or the pseudogene TRBV3-2) and J is TRBJ2-4; D unresolved. The V and J ends lost 4 bases and 0 bases respectively, with 13 bases between them. CDR3 length: 16 residues. CDR1 and CDR2 from the germline V gene are LGHDT and YNNKEL (reference sequence). The DNA of the CDR3 is TGTGCCAGCAGCCTCCGACTGGGTCTAGCCAAAAACATTCAGTACTTC. Its protein is CASSLRLGLAKNIQYF.

This rearrangement joins TRBV6-5 to TRBJ1-1; TRBD1 aligns across 7 bases. The CDR3 covers 13 residues. Germline-derived CDR1 and CDR2 are MNHEY and SVGAGI. J lost 5 bases, V lost 2 bases, and 2 bases had no gene match. The CDR3 spells CASSYEQGTEAFF. CDR3 in DNA: TGTGCCAGCAGTTACGAACAGGGGACTGAAGCTTTCTTT.

The chain combines TRBV10-2 with TRBJ2-2; D unresolved. CDR1 is WSHSY, CDR2 SAAADI, per germline. This CDR3 is 14 amino acids long. The V end was cut by 4 bases, the J end by 2 bases, with 8 bases between. CDR3: CASSAEKNTGELFF. CDR3 sequence (DNA): TGCGCCAGCAGTGCCGAGAAAAACACCGGGGAGCTGTTTTTT.

V gene TRBV5-8 combines with J gene TRBJ1-5; a weak D match, TRBD1 (5 bases). Germline V lookup: CDR1 SGHTS, CDR2 YDEGEE. V was clipped by 0 bases and J by 5 bases, with 12 bases between them. The CDR3 is 15 residues long. CDR3 in amino acids: CASSLVPGQDQPQHF. The CDR3 nucleotides are TGTGCCAGCAGCTTGGTACCAGGGCAGGATCAGCCCCAGCATTTT.

The chain uses TRBV7-2 and TRBJ2-5; 12 nucleotides align to TRBD1. The CDR3 is 15 residues long. With 5 bases clipped from V and 5 bases from J, the junction kept 6 bases outside the gene matches. Germline V CDR1 and CDR2: SGHTA, FQGNSA. CDR3 coding DNA: TGTGCCAGCAGCCTGGGACAGGGGGCCTGGGAGACCCAGTACTTC. This codes for CASSLGQGAWETQYF.

The chain has TRBV19 and TRBJ2-5; 8 bases match TRBD1. This CDR3 is built from 16 residues. Germline CDR1 LNHDA, CDR2 SQIVND (reference sequence). Unmatched junction bases numbered 8, after V lost 1 base and J lost 4 bases. The DNA for the CDR3 is TGTGCCAGTAGTATAGGACAGGGGAGATGGGGAGAGACCCAGTACTTC. Amino acid sequence: CASSIGQGRWGETQYF.

This CDR3 is CASRKNRGTSTDTQYF. CDR3 DNA: TGTGCCAGTAGAAAGAACAGGGGAACTAGCACAGATACGCAGTATTTT. V and J are TRBV19 and TRBJ2-3; 7 bases fit TRBD1. Trimming cost V 6 bases and J 0 bases; bases outside gene matches: 9. Germline values: CDR1 LNHDA, CDR2 SQIVND (reference sequence). This CDR3 is built from 16 residues.

This clone was detected only once. The chain carries TRBV5-6 and TRBJ1-2, with D uncertain. The CDR3 runs to 15 residues. Trimming stripped 0 bases from V and 0 bases from J, with 9 bases between. CDR1 SGHDT and CDR2 YYEEEE come from the germline V gene. CDR3 sequence reads: CASSLGAAPNYGYTF. CDR3 coding DNA: TGTGCCAGCAGCTTGGGGGCAGCTCCTAACTATGGCTACACCTTC.

This chain connects TRBV12-3 or TRBV12-4 to TRBJ2-4; the match to TRBD1 covers 8 bases. Trimming removed 6 bases from V and 8 bases from J; junction bases left unmatched: 6. The CDR3 is 13 amino acids. The CDR3 bases are TGTGCCAGCAGCCCCAGGGGGCTTGACATTCAGTACTTC. Translation gives CASSPRGLDIQYF.

The chain joins TRBV7-2 to TRBJ2-7; 9 bases align to TRBD2. V trimming: 6 bases; J trimming: 3 bases; junction bases outside the gene matches: 9. This CDR3 is 15 amino acids long. Germline V gene lookup returns CDR1 SGHTA and CDR2 FQGNSA. This CDR3 is CASSRLPTSGYEQYF. For the CDR3, the DNA is TGTGCCAGCAGTCGACTGCCGACTAGCGGCTACGAGCAGTACTTC.

The chain combines TRBV10-1 with TRBJ2-7, with 12 bases that match TRBD1. J lost 7 bases, V lost 5 bases, and 6 bases had no gene match. This CDR3 is built from 14 residues. Germline loops: CDR1 WNHNN, CDR2 SYGVQD (reference sequence). CDR3 nucleotides: TGCGCCAGCAGTACGGGACAGGGGGCGAAGGAGCAGTACTTC. Its translation is CASSTGQGAKEQYF.

This chain links TRBV6-2 or TRBV6-3 with TRBJ2-7; TRBD2 aligns across 10 bases. Germline V CDR1 and CDR2: MNHEY, SVGEGT. The CDR3 contains 17 residues. V shed 2 bases, J shed 0 bases, and the junction held 7 bases outside the gene matches. The CDR3 protein is CASSYPETSGLSYEQYF. In DNA form, the CDR3 reads TGTGCCAGCAGTTACCCTGAGACTAGCGGGCTCTCCTACGAGCAGTACTTC.

The chain employs TRBV19 and TRBJ1-1; perhaps TRBD1 as D (6 bases). V was cut by 4 bases and J by 7 bases, with 10 bases left in between. This CDR3 comprises 12 residues. Germline CDR1 and CDR2: LNHDA and SQIVND (reference sequence). The CDR3: CASSNRQVEAFF. CDR3 coding DNA: TGTGCCAGTAGTAATCGACAGGTTGAAGCTTTCTTT.

This chain joins TRBV11-3 and TRBJ2-5; 11 bases match TRBD2. Germline loops: CDR1 SGHNT, CDR2 YENEEA. CDR3 length: 15 residues. V was clipped by 4 bases and J by 5 bases; unmatched bases: 6. Here the CDR3 reads CASSSGTSGSETQYF. The CDR3 DNA reads as TGTGCCAGCAGCTCTGGGACTAGCGGAAGCGAGACCCAGTACTTC.

In DNA form, the CDR3 reads TGTGCCAGCAGTCCAACGGGGGGGGAGAACACTGAAGCTTTCTTT. Encoded protein: CASSPTGGENTEAFF. The gene calls are TRBV7-2 and TRBJ1-1; weak D call: TRBD1 (5 bases). Looked up from germline, CDR1 is SGHTA and CDR2 is FQGNSA. The CDR3 loop spans 15 amino acids. The V end was cut by 6 bases, the J end by 1 base, with 15 bases between.

This clone was detected only a few times. This CDR3 reads CAISTGTGGSGNTIYF. In DNA form, the CDR3 reads TGTGCCATCAGTACCGGGACAGGGGGCTCTGGAAACACCATATATTTT. The chain uses TRBV10-3 and TRBJ1-3, with 11 bases that match TRBD1. V lost 5 bases, J lost 0 bases, and 3 bases stayed unmatched. CDR1 is ENHRY and CDR2 is SYGVKD in the germline V gene. The CDR3 extends over 16 amino acids.

Comment on this clone: The same CDR3 can be traced to other DNA sequences in this sample. V is TRBV9 and J is TRBJ1-5; D is unclear. Germline CDR1 is SGDLS and CDR2 is YYNGEE. The V end lost 0 bases, the J end lost 4 bases, and 8 bases lay between the germline ends. CDR3 size: 14 residues. CDR3 in DNA: TGTGCCAGCAGCGTAGGAACAGATAATCAGCCCCAGCATTTT. As protein: CASSVGTDNQPQHF.

The chain is built from TRBV21-1 and TRBJ2-6; the table's D gene call, TRBD2, was not cross checked with the DNA. TRBV21-1 is labeled a pseudogene. The CDR3 runs to 18 residues. The CDR3 coding sequence is TGTGCCAGCAGCAATGGACTAGCGGGGTCGCGCGGGGCCAACGTCCTGACTTTC. It is translated as CASSNGLAGSRGANVLTF.

The rearrangement uses TRBV4-2 and TRBJ2-5, with TRBD2 matching over 12 bases. CDR3 length: 18 residues. CDR1 and CDR2 from the germline V gene are LGHNA and YNFKEQ. The ends lost 0 bases at V and 5 bases at J; junction bases unmatched: 10. The CDR3 protein is CASSQDQTSGGRGETQYF. In nucleotides, the CDR3 is TGTGCCAGCAGCCAAGATCAGACTAGCGGGGGCCGTGGGGAGACCCAGTACTTC.

This clone was observed a single time. J is TRBJ2-5 and V is TRBV27, with 11 positions matching TRBD1. Germline lookup yields CDR1 MNHEY and CDR2 SMNVEV (reference sequence). The CDR3 contains 16 residues. The V and J ends lost 0 bases and 5 bases, in that order; junction bases with no gene match: 5. The CDR3, as DNA: TGTGCCAGCAGTTTATCAGGGACAGGGGGACTTGAGACCCAGTACTTC. This encodes CASSLSGTGGLETQYF.

Turning to this clone: A read error may produce the germline difference seen at one junction end. J is TRBJ1-1 and V is TRBV14, with D perhaps matching TRBD1 (5 bases). The CDR3 loop spans 14 amino acids. Germline CDR1 and CDR2: SGHDN and FVKESK. The DNA of the CDR3 is TGTGCCAGCAGCCCCTTGGGGGGTAACATTGAAGCTTTCTTT. Translation: CASSPLGGNIEAFF. The full variable domain, with the rest looked up from reference TRBV14 and TRBJ1-1, is EAGVTQFPSHSVIEKGQTVTLRCDPISGHDNLYWYRRVMGKEIKFLLHFVKESKQDESGMPNNRFLAERTGGTYSTLKVQPAELEDSGVYFCASSPLGGNIEAFFGQGTRLTVV.

This clone was seen a handful of times. The gene calls are TRBV5-1 and TRBJ2-7; maybe TRBD1 (6 bases). The CDR3 is 15 amino acids. Germline loops: CDR1 SGHRS, CDR2 YFSETQ. V was pared by 2 bases and J by 3 bases, with 15 bases between. The CDR3 nucleotides read TGCGCCAGCAGCTTTAATGGGGGCGAAGGCTACGAGCAGTACTTC. Amino acids: CASSFNGGEGYEQYF. The entire variable domain, with the rest obtained from reference TRBV5-1 and TRBJ2-7, is as follows: KAGVTQTPRYLIKTRGQQVTLSCSPISGHRSVSWYQQTPGQGLQFLFEYFSETQRNKGNFPGRFSGRQFSNSRSEMNVSTLELGDSALYLCASSFNGGEGYEQYFGPGTRLTVT.

The genes are TRBV5-1 and TRBJ2-3; D unresolved. CDR3 length equals 13 residues. Between the trimmed V and J ends, which lost 1 base and 2 bases, there was a span of 5 bases. Germline V gene sequence: CDR1 SGHRS, CDR2 YFSETQ. The CDR3 spells CASSLQVTDTQYF. In DNA form, the CDR3 reads TGCGCCAGCAGCTTGCAGGTCACAGATACGCAGTATTTT.

V usage is TRBV7-3 and J usage is TRBJ2-6, with 12 nucleotides matching TRBD1. CDR1 and CDR2 from the germline V gene are SGHTA and FQGTGA. The CDR3 contains 20 residues. J was trimmed by 0 bases and V by 2 bases; bases with no gene match: 8. CDR3 residues: CASSLLGQGAIPSGANVLTF. The CDR3, as DNA: TGTGCCAGCAGCTTATTGGGACAGGGGGCTATCCCCTCTGGGGCCAACGTCCTGACTTTC.

The table lists this clone with a few counts. The CDR3 DNA reads as TGTGCCAGCCTACGGACAGGTGGCTACACCTTC. Encoded protein: CASLRTGGYTF. V gene TRBV2 combines with J gene TRBJ1-2; 7 bases are a match to TRBD1. This CDR3 is 11 amino acids long. The trim removed 8 bases at V and 7 bases at J, leaving 4 bases unmatched. From germline, CDR1 is SNHLY and CDR2 FYNNEI. The whole variable domain, filled in from reference TRBV2 and TRBJ1-2, reads EPEVTQTPSHQVTQMGQEVILRCVPISNHLYFYWYRQILGQKVEFLVSFYNNEISEKSEIFDDQFSVERPDGSNFTLKIRSTKLEDSAMYFCASLRTGGYTFGSGTRLTVV.